Below, 30 T cell receptor beta chains from the same sample are listed, as sequenced in a study of blood T cell repertoires in COVID-19. The repertoire was sequenced with immunoSEQ multiplex PCR; TCRdb's copy has only in-frame clones and lacks some. The data show about 50,000 clones, roughly 88% seen once. The specimen sequenced was peripheral blood. Receptors were obtained from a human donor in a cohort sampled during active COVID-19.

The chain uses TRBV12-3 or TRBV12-4 and TRBJ2-7; a weak D match, TRBD2 (5 bases). V was pared by 2 bases and J by 3 bases, with 5 bases between. The CDR3 loop spans 12 amino acids. Here the CDR3 DNA reads TGTGCCAGCAGTTTACGGGGCTACGAGCAGTACTTC. Protein product: CASSLRGYEQYF.

This chain joins TRBV11-2 and TRBJ2-2; 8 nucleotides align to TRBD2. Germline assignment: CDR1 SGHAT and CDR2 FQNNGV. The CDR3 spans 16 residues. V lost 2 bases to trimming and J lost 5 bases; unmatched junction nucleotides: 7. CDR3 residues: CASSLSGGFRTGELFF. CDR3 coding DNA: TGTGCCAGCAGCTTAAGCGGGGGCTTTAGGACCGGGGAGCTGTTTTTT.

This chain joins TRBV6-5 and TRBJ1-1; TRBD1 agrees at 11 bases. CDR3 length: 16 residues. Germline values: CDR1 MNHEY, CDR2 SVGAGI. V lost 2 bases to trimming and J lost 3 bases; unmatched junction nucleotides: 5. CDR3 nucleotide sequence: TGTGCCAGCAGTTACAACGGACAGGGGGCCGACACTGAAGCTTTCTTT. Residues: CASSYNGQGADTEAFF.

This rearrangement joins TRBV6-6 to TRBJ1-1; perhaps TRBD1 as D (6 bases). V lost 7 bases and J lost 4, with 16 bases in between. Germline-derived CDR1 and CDR2 are MNHNY and SVGAGI (reference sequence). The CDR3 covers 14 residues. CDR3 amino acids: CASISQGAGTEAFF. In DNA, the CDR3 is TGTGCCAGCATATCACAGGGCGCGGGCACTGAAGCTTTCTTT.

The J gene is TRBJ2-1, the V gene TRBV15; D is perhaps TRBD2 (7 bases). The V end lost 9 bases, the J end lost 8 bases, and 14 bases lay between the germline ends. Looked up from germline, CDR1 is LNHNV and CDR2 is YYDKDF (reference sequence). There are 12 residues in the CDR3. CDR3 region: CATSTGGYEQFF. The CDR3 bases are TGTGCCACGTCGACGGGGGGCTATGAGCAGTTCTTC.

In this sample, this clone is medium-sized (0.01 to 0.1%). The gene calls are TRBV10-3 and TRBJ2-2; 8 bases line up with TRBD2. After removal of 7 bases from V and 6 bases from J, the junction contained 10 bases not matched to a gene. CDR3 length: 15 residues. Germline V gene lookup returns CDR1 ENHRY and CDR2 SYGVKD. CDR3 sequence reads: CAITGGLGSPGELFF. The CDR3 DNA follows: TGTGCCATCACGGGGGGGCTAGGCAGCCCCGGGGAGCTGTTTTTT.

The chain carries TRBV29-1 and TRBJ2-2; TRBD1 agrees at 8 bases. The CDR3 sequence is 16 residues long. The V and J ends lost 1 base and 1 base, in that order; junction bases with no gene match: 5. Germline V gives CDR1 SQVTM, CDR2 ANQGSEA. The DNA of the CDR3 is TGCAGCGTTGAAGCTCGGGGGACAGGGAACACCGGGGAGCTGTTTTTT. It is translated as CSVEARGTGNTGELFF.

This chain joins TRBV19 and TRBJ2-7, with 7 bases identical to TRBD2. Germline assignment: CDR1 LNHDA and CDR2 SQIVND (reference sequence). Germline trimming cut 0 bases from V and 4 bases from J; bases unmatched to any gene: 9. The CDR3 covers 16 residues. The CDR3 DNA is TGTGCCAGTAGTATAGAGGCTAGCGGAGTGGGGTACGAGCAGTACTTC. It yields the protein CASSIEASGVGYEQYF.

The V call is TRBV5-1, the J call TRBJ2-3; D possibly corresponds to TRBD2 (6 bases). Trimming removed 4 bases at V and 4 bases at J, with 13 bases between. The CDR3 has 14 amino acids. Germline CDR1 SGHRS, CDR2 YFSETQ. The CDR3 loop reads CASSLARESDTQYF. CDR3 DNA sequence: TGCGCCAGCAGCCTTGCTCGGGAGTCAGATACGCAGTATTTT.

This chain joins TRBV5-1 and TRBJ2-7; the D is unclear. CDR3 length: 12 residues. V gave up 4 bases and J gave up 6 bases, with 11 bases separating them. CDR1 and CDR2 (germline): SGHRS, YFSETQ. CDR3 residues: CASSPQLGEQYF. The CDR3 DNA sequence: TGCGCCAGCAGCCCCCAACTCGGCGAGCAGTACTTC.

There are a few counts of this clone. The chain combines TRBV7-9 with TRBJ2-2, with D perhaps matching TRBD1 (5 bases). The CDR3 extends over 16 amino acids. V was cut by 5 bases and J by 4 bases, with 17 bases left in between. Germline loops: CDR1 SEHNR, CDR2 FQNEAQ (reference sequence). CDR3 loop: CASSTLDSQTTGELFF. The CDR3 coding sequence is TGTGCCAGCAGCACCCTTGACAGCCAGACCACCGGGGAGCTGTTTTTT.

The V and J genes are TRBV9 and TRBJ2-7, with 10 nucleotides matching TRBD2. With V trimmed by 0 bases and J by 4 bases, 4 bases remained unmatched. Germline CDR1 is SGDLS and CDR2 is YYNGEE. This CDR3 is 15 amino acids long. For the CDR3, the DNA is TGTGCCAGCAGCGTAGTGCCTAGCGGGAGTTACGAGCAGTACTTC. It is translated as CASSVVPSGSYEQYF.

V gene TRBV11-3 combines with J gene TRBJ2-5; 10 bases are shared with TRBD1. After removal of 7 bases from V and 3 bases from J, the junction contained 8 bases not matched to a gene. The CDR3 sequence is 15 residues long. The germline V gene encodes CDR1 SGHNT and CDR2 YENEEA. The CDR3 DNA reads TGTGCCAGCACCATGACCGGGACAGGGGAAGAGACCCAGTACTTC. As protein: CASTMTGTGEETQYF.

V usage is TRBV6-5 and J usage is TRBJ2-5, with a tentative D call TRBD2 (6 bases). The CDR3 is made up of 14 amino acids. Between the trimmed V and J ends, which lost 0 bases and 4 bases, there was a span of 9 bases. CDR1 is MNHEY and CDR2 is SVGAGI in the germline V gene. As DNA, the CDR3 is TGTGCCAGCAGTTACTCTGGAGGGCGAGAGACCCAGTACTTC. It codes for CASSYSGGRETQYF.

V usage is TRBV19 and J usage is TRBJ2-3, with 9 bases identical to TRBD2. The trim removed 5 bases at V and 1 base at J, leaving 7 bases unmatched. Germline-derived CDR1 and CDR2 are LNHDA and SQIVND (reference sequence). This CDR3 is built from 16 residues. CDR3 residues: CASSVIAGVGTDTQYF. CDR3 in DNA: TGTGCCAGTAGTGTCATAGCGGGAGTCGGCACAGATACGCAGTATTTT.

The chain carries TRBV2 and TRBJ2-2, with D unresolved. V was trimmed by 6 bases and J by 3 bases, leaving 11 bases between them. Germline lookup yields CDR1 SNHLY and CDR2 FYNNEI. The CDR3 totals 14 residues. The DNA for the CDR3 is TGTGCCAGCAGACCTCTAGTGGACACCGGGGAGCTGTTTTTT. It encodes CASRPLVDTGELFF.

The CDR3 reads CSVASRSYTDTQYF. The CDR3 DNA reads as TGCAGCGTTGCATCCCGGTCGTACACAGATACGCAGTATTTT. The gene calls are TRBV29-1 and TRBJ2-3; D is undetermined. V lost 4 bases and J lost 2, with 13 bases in between. The germline CDR1 and CDR2 sequences are SQVTM and ANQGSEA. The CDR3 totals 14 residues.

This sequence joins TRBV7-2 and TRBJ2-3; 10 bases are shared with TRBD2. The CDR3 runs 15 residues. Germline CDR1 reads SGHTA; CDR2 reads FQGNSA. The V segment lost 2 bases and the J segment 4 bases; nucleotides outside the gene matches: 3. CDR3 bases: TGTGCCAGCAGCTTAAGAGCGGGAGGGTCAGATACGCAGTATTTT. It is translated as CASSLRAGGSDTQYF.

This clone was seen a few times. The V and J genes are TRBV5-6 and TRBJ2-7; 8 bases line up with TRBD2. Germline trimming cut 4 bases from V and 6 bases from J; bases unmatched to any gene: 9. The CDR3 loop spans 14 amino acids. Germline loops: CDR1 SGHDT, CDR2 YYEEEE. Here the CDR3 reads CASSPSGSLREQYF. The CDR3 coding sequence is TGTGCCAGCAGCCCCAGCGGGAGTCTACGCGAGCAGTACTTC.

The chain couples TRBV18 to TRBJ2-1, with 13 bases that match TRBD2. Germline CDR1 is KGHSH and CDR2 is LQKENI. The CDR3 contains 18 residues. V trimming: 1 base; J trimming: 6 bases; junction bases outside the gene matches: 9. The CDR3 DNA reads TGTGCCAGCTCACCACGGACTAGCGGGAGTTATGACGTCAATGAGCAGTTCTTC. Translation: CASSPRTSGSYDVNEQFF.

The rearrangement joins TRBV6-5 to TRBJ2-3; 8 nucleotides align to TRBD2. The CDR3 covers 13 residues. Unmatched junction bases numbered 3, after V lost 2 bases and J lost 8 bases. Germline values: CDR1 MNHEY, CDR2 SVGAGI. CDR3 sequence reads: CASSYLGTSTQYF. The CDR3 bases are TGTGCCAGCAGTTACCTCGGGACTAGTACGCAGTATTTT.

The chain is built from TRBV5-8 and TRBJ2-3, with a possible D match to TRBD2 (6 bases). The CDR3 runs 14 residues. The V and J ends lost 1 base and 4 bases respectively, with 10 bases between them. CDR1 is SGHTS, CDR2 YDEGEE, per germline. The CDR3, as DNA: TGTGCCAGCAGCTTGCGGGAGAGGTCAGATACGCAGTATTTT. Its protein product is CASSLRERSDTQYF.

The rearrangement uses TRBV7-9 and TRBJ2-3; the match to TRBD2 covers 11 bases. The germline gives CDR1 SEHNR, CDR2 FQNEAQ (reference sequence). Trimming took 0 bases from V and 4 from J; bases not matched to a gene: 0. The CDR3 has 15 amino acids. CDR3 residues: CASSLALAGADTQYF. The CDR3 DNA reads TGTGCCAGCAGCTTAGCACTAGCGGGAGCAGATACGCAGTATTTT.

The DNA of the CDR3 is TGTGCCAGCAAAGTGGATCTTGGAGGGGAAGGTGAGCAGTTCTTC. Translating gives CASKVDLGGEGEQFF. The rearrangement joins TRBV2 to TRBJ2-1, with a weak D call TRBD2 (6 bases). Trimming shortened V by 7 bases and J by 9 bases, and 22 bases separated the two germline ends. Germline loops: CDR1 SNHLY, CDR2 FYNNEI. There are 15 residues in the CDR3.

This chain links TRBV13 with TRBJ2-7; perhaps TRBD1 as D (6 bases). Germline CDR1 PRHDT, CDR2 FYEKMQ (reference sequence). The V gene lost 3 bases and the J gene lost 1 base, with 7 bases spanning the gap. The CDR3 consists of 13 residues. This chain's CDR3 is CASSFGQSYEQYF. CDR3 coding DNA: TGTGCCAGCAGCTTCGGACAGTCCTACGAGCAGTACTTC.

V and J are TRBV9 and TRBJ2-3; D may be TRBD2 (5 bases). The CDR3 is made up of 15 amino acids. V was shortened by 7 bases and J by 5 bases, with 20 bases between the two germline ends. Per germline, CDR1 SGDLS and CDR2 YYNGEE. DNA for the CDR3: TGTGCCAGCTCGGGGTTGAGAACGGTTCAAGATACGCAGTATTTT. Translated: CASSGLRTVQDTQYF.

The rearrangement uses TRBV27 and TRBJ2-3; 9 nucleotides agree with TRBD2. The CDR3 runs 16 residues. Losses at the gene ends were 1 base for V and 2 bases for J; bases not matched to a gene: 4. Germline values: CDR1 MNHEY, CDR2 SMNVEV (reference sequence). The DNA of the CDR3 is TGTGCCAGCAGTTTATGGGCTAGCGGGACCACAGATACGCAGTATTTT. Translated: CASSLWASGTTDTQYF.

The V call is TRBV6-2 or TRBV6-3, the J call TRBJ2-3, with D tentatively TRBD2 (5 bases). V lost 5 bases to trimming and J lost 0 bases, with 18 bases between them. Germline loops: CDR1 MNHEY, CDR2 SVGEGT. This CDR3 has 17 amino acids. CDR3 protein: CASSATLVTGSTDTQYF. Here the CDR3 DNA reads TGTGCCAGCAGTGCCACCCTCGTTACGGGGAGCACAGATACGCAGTATTTT.

The chain has TRBV18 and TRBJ2-4; 8 nucleotides match TRBD1. The CDR3 is 18 residues long. Germline V CDR1 and CDR2: KGHSH, LQKENI. The V gene end was trimmed by 3 bases and the J gene end by 0 bases; junction bases not matched to a gene: 10. CDR3 coding DNA: TGTGCCAGCTCACCGGACAGGGTCCACCTCATAGCCAAAAACATTCAGTACTTC. It translates to CASSPDRVHLIAKNIQYF.

The V and J genes are TRBV5-6 and TRBJ1-2; TRBD1 agrees at 9 bases. V was pared by 4 bases and J by 3 bases, with 4 bases of the junction left unmatched. The CDR3 sequence is 14 residues long. Germline lookup yields CDR1 SGHDT and CDR2 YYEEEE. Here the CDR3 reads CASSEDRGYYGYTF. CDR3 coding DNA: TGTGCCAGCAGCGAGGACAGGGGCTACTATGGCTACACCTTC.